The 25 T cell receptor beta chains in this list originate from one sample, sequenced in a study of T cells in localized non-small cell lung cancer. Sequencing used immunoSEQ multiplex PCR; TCRdb keeps in-frame clones, though not all of them. The sample contains more than 45,000 clones, roughly 89% of which appear only once. Material: peripheral blood, obtained before any cancer treatment. These receptors all stem from a male donor at least 60 years old with stage III squamous cell lung carcinoma.

V gene TRBV28 combines with J gene TRBJ1-2, with 7 bases aligning to TRBD1. J lost 0 bases, V lost 3 bases, and 4 bases had no gene match. The length of the CDR3 is 15 residues. Germline CDR1 is MDHEN and CDR2 is SYDVKM. CDR3 amino acids: CASSLGTASNYGYTF. In nucleotides, the CDR3 is TGTGCCAGCAGTTTGGGGACAGCCTCTAACTATGGCTACACCTTC.

The chain combines TRBV27 with TRBJ2-7; 14 bases line up with TRBD2. Germline lookup yields CDR1 MNHEY and CDR2 SMNVEV (reference sequence). The J segment lost 4 bases and the V segment lost 5 bases, leaving 7 bases of the junction unmatched. The CDR3 has 16 amino acids. CDR3 nucleotides: TGTGCCAGCAGTCCTCGACTAGCGGGAGGGCCGTACGAGCAGTACTTC. Amino acids: CASSPRLAGGPYEQYF.

The chain combines TRBV7-6 with TRBJ1-6, with D perhaps TRBD1 (6 bases). From germline, CDR1 is SGHVS and CDR2 FNYEAQ. Trimming pared 3 bases from V and 7 bases from J, leaving 10 bases between. CDR3 length: 14 amino acids. The CDR3 DNA sequence: TGTGCCAGCAGCTTTCCAGGGGCCAATTCACCCCTCCACTTT. Translation gives CASSFPGANSPLHF.

This clone has more than one count but fewer than ten. The chain combines TRBV5-6 with TRBJ1-4; D is ambiguous. V lost 3 bases, J lost 8 bases, and 20 bases lay in between. The CDR3 consists of 16 residues. CDR1 SGHDT and CDR2 YYEEEE come from the germline V gene. CDR3 in amino acids: CASSSKVAVDREKLFF. CDR3 DNA: TGTGCCAGCAGCTCTAAGGTCGCGGTCGATCGAGAAAAACTGTTTTTT.

The V call is TRBV18, the J call TRBJ1-3; D ambiguous. V was trimmed by 2 bases and J by 0 bases, leaving 11 bases between them. Germline lookup yields CDR1 KGHSH and CDR2 LQKENI. This CDR3 comprises 16 residues. The CDR3 spells CASSPSQSFSGNTIYF. The CDR3 DNA reads TGTGCCAGCTCACCAAGTCAGAGTTTCTCTGGAAACACCATATATTTT. Full variable domain (missing parts from reference TRBV18 and TRBJ1-3): NAGVMQNPRHLVRRRGQEARLRCSPMKGHSHVYWYRQLPEEGLKFMVYLQKENIIDESGMPKERFSAEFPKEGPSILRIQQVVRGDSAAYFCASSPSQSFSGNTIYFGEGSWLTVV.

The chain joins TRBV7-9 to TRBJ2-3; 12 nucleotides align to TRBD2. V was pared by 2 bases and J by 8 bases, with 5 bases of the junction left unmatched. The CDR3 has 15 residues. From germline, CDR1 is SEHNR and CDR2 FQNEAQ (reference sequence). CDR3 residues: CASSLRTSGDVTQYF. Written as DNA, the CDR3 is TGTGCCAGCAGCTTACGGACTAGCGGGGACGTTACGCAGTATTTT.

This chain uses TRBV6-4 with TRBJ1-2; D remains unclear. The CDR3 is made up of 13 amino acids. V shed 5 bases and J shed 2 bases, with 9 bases lying between them. The germline V gene encodes CDR1 MRHNA and CDR2 SNTAGT. Here the CDR3 reads CASSMGGNYGYTF. DNA for the CDR3: TGTGCCAGCAGTATGGGAGGGAACTATGGCTACACCTTC.

The V and J genes are TRBV7-9 and TRBJ1-3; D is unresolved. Trimming took 3 bases from V and 2 from J, leaving 5 bases between them. This CDR3 contains 13 residues. The germline V gene encodes CDR1 SEHNR and CDR2 FQNEAQ (reference sequence). Here the CDR3 reads CASSFPPGNTIYF. CDR3 nucleotides: TGTGCCAGCAGCTTTCCTCCTGGAAACACCATATATTTT.

This rearrangement joins TRBV7-8 to TRBJ1-5; TRBD1 matches 10 bases. CDR1 and CDR2 from the germline V gene are SGHVS and FQNEAQ. The ends lost 2 bases at V and 7 bases at J; junction bases unmatched: 8. The length of the CDR3 is 16 residues. CDR3 amino acids: CASSLQTGGEGQPQHF. As DNA, the CDR3 is TGTGCCAGCAGCTTACAGACAGGGGGCGAGGGGCAGCCCCAGCATTTT.

This rearrangement joins TRBV5-6 to TRBJ1-5; D is perhaps TRBD1 (5 bases). The CDR3 extends over 14 amino acids. The V end was cut by 4 bases, the J end by 0 bases, with 8 bases between. Germline V gene lookup returns CDR1 SGHDT and CDR2 YYEEEE. CDR3 protein: CASSQDSSNQPQHF. The DNA for the CDR3 is TGTGCCAGCAGCCAAGACAGTAGCAATCAGCCCCAGCATTTT.

The rearrangement joins TRBV2 to TRBJ2-7; 11 bases line up with TRBD2. The CDR3 length is 14 residues. The V and J ends lost 9 bases and 5 bases, in that order; junction bases with no gene match: 9. Germline assignment: CDR1 SNHLY and CDR2 FYNNEI. CDR3 in amino acids: CARGLAGGPNEQYF. CDR3 nucleotide sequence: TGTGCCAGGGGTCTAGCGGGGGGTCCCAACGAGCAGTACTTC.

This clone has just a few counts. The CDR3 DNA follows: TGTGCTTTTAGGGGCGACACTGAAGCTTTCTTT. It codes for CAFRGDTEAFF. The gene calls are TRBV2 and TRBJ1-1; possibly TRBD1 for D (5 bases). Germline-derived CDR1 and CDR2 are SNHLY and FYNNEI. The CDR3 runs 11 residues.

The chain links TRBV6-1 to TRBJ1-5; D unresolved. The CDR3 extends over 15 amino acids. Between the trimmed V and J ends, which lost 6 bases and 0 bases, there was a span of 12 bases. Per the germline V gene, CDR1 is MNHNS and CDR2 is SASEGT. For the CDR3, the DNA is TGTGCCAGCAGGATGAGGGAGTATAGCAATCAGCCCCAGCATTTT. Amino acid sequence: CASRMREYSNQPQHF.

This chain links TRBV7-9 with TRBJ1-1; D is unresolved. From germline, CDR1 is SEHNR and CDR2 FQNEAQ (reference sequence). V was trimmed by 2 bases and J by 1 base, leaving 5 bases between them. The CDR3 extends over 13 amino acids. Written as DNA, the CDR3 is TGTGCCAGCAGCTTACAGCAGAACACTGAAGCTTTCTTT. Its protein product is CASSLQQNTEAFF.

The chain joins TRBV6-5 to TRBJ1-3, with D perhaps TRBD1 (5 bases). Germline V gene data show CDR1 as MNHEY and CDR2 as SVGAGI. V was shortened by 6 bases and J by 2 bases, with 11 bases between the two germline ends. The CDR3 totals 14 residues. The CDR3 DNA reads TGTGCCAGCAGCCCCCGCAGGGCTGGAAACACCATATATTTT. It is translated as CASSPRRAGNTIYF.

V and J are TRBV6-5 and TRBJ2-3; either TRBD1 or TRBD2 may supply D (6 bases each). Trimming shortened V by 11 bases and J by 7 bases, and 25 bases separated the two germline ends. The CDR3 has 15 amino acids. CDR1 and CDR2 from the germline V gene are MNHEY and SVGAGI. In nucleotides, the CDR3 is TGTGCCTCCGGCGTGGGAGCCTTCGGGGGCCATACGCAGTATTTT. Translating gives CASGVGAFGGHTQYF.

The gene calls are TRBV19 and TRBJ2-5; possibly TRBD1 or TRBD2 for D (7 bases each). This CDR3 comprises 14 residues. V was pared by 6 bases and J by 6 bases, with 17 bases between. From germline, CDR1 is LNHDA and CDR2 SQIVND (reference sequence). CDR3 sequence: CASRGQGGRKTQYF. For the CDR3, the DNA is TGTGCCAGTAGGGGCCAGGGGGGGCGAAAGACCCAGTACTTC. The full variable domain, with the rest looked up from reference TRBV19 and TRBJ2-5, is DGGITQSPKYLFRKEGQNVTLSCEQNLNHDAMYWYRQDPGQGLRLIYYSQIVNDFQKGDIAEGYSVSREKKESFPLTVTSAQKNPTAFYLCASRGQGGRKTQYFGPGTRLLVL.

The V gene is TRBV30, the J gene TRBJ1-1; TRBD1 matches 7 bases. The CDR3 has 13 residues. The V gene end was trimmed by 3 bases and the J gene end by 7 bases; junction bases not matched to a gene: 8. Germline V gene lookup returns CDR1 GTSNPN and CDR2 SVGIG (reference sequence). In DNA, the CDR3 is TGTGCCTGGAGCTATCCGCAGGGGGGTGAAGCTTTCTTT. This translates into CAWSYPQGGEAFF.

This clone was seen just once. The rearrangement uses TRBV5-5 and TRBJ2-3, with D maybe TRBD1 (6 bases). Germline V gives CDR1 SGHKS, CDR2 YYEKEE (reference sequence). The CDR3 has 16 residues. V lost 4 bases and J lost 1, with 16 bases in between. This CDR3 reads CASSPTGTQRTDTQYF. The DNA of the CDR3 is TGTGCCAGCAGCCCCACGGGGACACAACGCACAGATACGCAGTATTTT.

The chain employs TRBV30 and TRBJ2-3, with D possibly being TRBD2 (7 bases). Trimming removed 3 bases from V and 0 bases from J, with 16 bases in between. The CDR3 totals 16 residues. Germline lookup yields CDR1 GTSNPN and CDR2 SVGIG (reference sequence). CDR3 region: CAWRDSGAASTDTQYF. The CDR3 DNA is TGTGCCTGGAGGGACAGCGGGGCAGCTAGCACAGATACGCAGTATTTT. The full variable domain, in which reference TRBV30 and TRBJ2-3 provide the parts outside the CDR3, is SQTIHQWPATLVQPVGSPLSLECTVEGTSNPNLYWYRQAAGRGLQLLFYSVGIGQISSEVPQNLSASRPQDRQFILSSKKLLLSDSGFYLCAWRDSGAASTDTQYFGPGTRLTVL.

This sequence joins TRBV30 and TRBJ1-2, with D possibly being TRBD1 (6 bases). V dropped 8 bases and J dropped 4 bases, with 17 bases sitting between them. The CDR3 totals 13 residues. Germline V CDR1 and CDR2: GTSNPN, SVGIG (reference sequence). CDR3: CALGRGWGYGYTF. CDR3 bases: TGTGCCCTTGGCAGGGGTTGGGGCTATGGCTACACCTTC.

The chain links TRBV15 to TRBJ1-4; no clear D. The CDR3 has 16 residues. Germline V gene lookup returns CDR1 LNHNV and CDR2 YYDKDF (reference sequence). V was clipped by 0 bases and J by 8 bases, with 16 bases between them. The CDR3 coding sequence is TGTGCCACCAGCAGAGATCGGCCCCAAGCGGGCGAAAAACTGTTTTTT. Protein: CATSRDRPQAGEKLFF.

This clone was seen only a few times. The chain carries TRBV27 and TRBJ2-3, with 8 positions matching TRBD1. V was pared by 7 bases and J by 6 bases, with 6 bases of the junction left unmatched. In germline, CDR1 is MNHEY, CDR2 SMNVEV (reference sequence). CDR3 length: 13 amino acids. CDR3 protein: CASNPGQEDTQYF. The CDR3 nucleotides read TGTGCCAGCAACCCGGGACAGGAGGATACGCAGTATTTT.

This sequence joins TRBV10-1 and TRBJ2-2, with D unclear. V was cut by 8 bases and J by 5 bases, with 9 bases left in between. Germline loops: CDR1 WNHNN, CDR2 SYGVQD (reference sequence). The CDR3 contains 12 residues. The CDR3 loop reads CASPFGTGELFF. The DNA for the CDR3 is TGCGCCAGCCCCTTCGGGACCGGGGAGCTGTTTTTT.

The chain couples TRBV7-9 to TRBJ2-7; tentative D call: TRBD1 (6 bases). Trimming shortened V by 5 bases and J by 4 bases, and 12 bases separated the two germline ends. In germline, CDR1 is SEHNR, CDR2 FQNEAQ (reference sequence). This CDR3 has 13 amino acids. CDR3 loop: CASSPQGQYEQYF. CDR3 nucleotides: TGTGCCAGCAGCCCTCAGGGGCAATACGAGCAGTACTTC.